The 10 T cell receptor beta chains below all came from one sample that was sequenced in a study of cytomegalovirus exposure and HLA in healthy donors. The PCR was carried out with 60 Vbeta primers and 13 Jbeta primers. Sequenced by immunoSEQ multiplex PCR; TCRdb stores in-frame clones only, minus some. The table records about 140,000 clones, approximately 70% of them present only once. Material: PBMCs. Source of these receptors: a middle-aged woman in good health and CMV-seronegative.

This chain connects TRBV18 to TRBJ1-6, with a weak D call TRBD1 (5 bases). CDR1 and CDR2 from the germline V gene are KGHSH and LQKENI. Trimming took 2 bases from V and 8 from J, leaving 10 bases between them. The CDR3 totals 14 residues. CDR3 sequence: CASSPDGGDSPLHF. Written as DNA, the CDR3 is TGTGCCAGCTCACCAGACGGGGGGGATTCACCCCTCCACTTT. The variable domain in full, completed from reference TRBV18 and TRBJ1-6, reads NAGVMQNPRHLVRRRGQEARLRCSPMKGHSHVYWYRQLPEEGLKFMVYLQKENIIDESGMPKERFSAEFPKEGPSILRIQQVVRGDSAAYFCASSPDGGDSPLHFGNGTRLTVT.

This clone was recorded a few times. The chain is built from TRBV11-2 and TRBJ2-3; D uncertain. Trimming shortened V by 1 base and J by 2 bases, and 7 bases separated the two germline ends. The CDR3 has 14 residues. The germline V gene encodes CDR1 SGHAT and CDR2 FQNNGV. The CDR3 reads CASSLGHTTDTQYF. CDR3 DNA sequence: TGTGCCAGCAGCTTAGGGCACACCACAGATACGCAGTATTTT.

The chain combines TRBV25-1 with TRBJ1-4; D gene unclear. CDR3 length: 15 residues. Germline loops: CDR1 MGHDK, CDR2 SYGVNS. With 5 bases removed from V and 1 base from J, the gap between germline ends came to 11 bases. The CDR3 sequence: CASSILGGTNEKLFF. CDR3 in DNA: TGTGCCAGCAGTATCCTCGGAGGAACTAATGAAAAACTGTTTTTT.

The chain has TRBV15 and TRBJ2-1; TRBD2 agrees at 10 bases. Germline CDR1 is LNHNV and CDR2 is YYDKDF (reference sequence). The CDR3 has 16 amino acids. With 5 bases clipped from V and 9 bases from J, the junction kept 13 bases outside the gene matches. The CDR3 bases are TGTGCCACCAGCGATAGCGGGGGGCCGTCGTTTGGTGAGCAGTTCTTC. It is translated as CATSDSGGPSFGEQFF.

The rearrangement joins TRBV2 to TRBJ1-1, with 8 bases identical to TRBD1. Germline V gene data show CDR1 as SNHLY and CDR2 as FYNNEI. The CDR3 extends over 14 amino acids. V was pared by 6 bases and J by 0 bases, with 3 bases of the junction left unmatched. DNA of the CDR3: TGTGCCAGCAGCGGACAGGGCTTGAACACTGAAGCTTTCTTT. The encoded protein is CASSGQGLNTEAFF.

This rearrangement joins TRBV10-3 to TRBJ1-2; 7 bases map to TRBD1. CDR3 length: 14 amino acids. Trimming took 8 bases from V and 4 from J; bases not matched to a gene: 10. Germline-derived CDR1 and CDR2 are ENHRY and SYGVKD. The CDR3 here is CAIQDAAGGYGYTF. The CDR3 nucleotides are TGTGCCATCCAGGACGCGGCAGGGGGCTATGGCTACACCTTC.

This clone has more than one count but fewer than ten. The rearrangement joins TRBV7-2 to TRBJ2-1; D remains ambiguous. V was clipped by 5 bases and J by 0 bases, with 14 bases between them. Germline-derived CDR1 and CDR2 are SGHTA and FQGNSA. The CDR3 consists of 16 residues. CDR3 coding DNA: TGTGCCAGCAGCCCCCGGGTCGGAAGCTCCTACAATGAGCAGTTCTTC. Translating gives CASSPRVGSSYNEQFF.

This sequence joins TRBV7-9 and TRBJ1-1; D gene uncertain. Trimming took 5 bases from V and 3 from J, leaving 10 bases between them. Germline values: CDR1 SEHNR, CDR2 FQNEAQ (reference sequence). This CDR3 is built from 13 residues. The CDR3 region is CASSRIQDTEAFF. The CDR3 bases are TGTGCCAGCAGCCGTATCCAGGACACTGAAGCTTTCTTT.

This rearrangement joins TRBV7-2 to TRBJ1-3; the D is unclear. CDR1 and CDR2 (germline): SGHTA, FQGNSA. The CDR3 has 17 residues. V was trimmed by 3 bases and J by 0 bases, leaving 15 bases between them. The CDR3 is CASSLSIYMSSGNTIYF. DNA of the CDR3: TGTGCCAGCAGCTTGTCGATTTATATGAGCTCTGGAAACACCATATATTTT.

The chain employs TRBV6-5 and TRBJ1-1; possibly TRBD1 for D (6 bases). Germline V gives CDR1 MNHEY, CDR2 SVGAGI. The ends were cut back, 6 bases at V and 5 bases at J, with 16 bases in the middle. This CDR3 is built from 14 residues. The DNA of the CDR3 is TGTGCCAGCAGGAGGGGGGGCCGTGGGACTGAAGCTTTCTTT. Translating it yields CASRRGGRGTEAFF.